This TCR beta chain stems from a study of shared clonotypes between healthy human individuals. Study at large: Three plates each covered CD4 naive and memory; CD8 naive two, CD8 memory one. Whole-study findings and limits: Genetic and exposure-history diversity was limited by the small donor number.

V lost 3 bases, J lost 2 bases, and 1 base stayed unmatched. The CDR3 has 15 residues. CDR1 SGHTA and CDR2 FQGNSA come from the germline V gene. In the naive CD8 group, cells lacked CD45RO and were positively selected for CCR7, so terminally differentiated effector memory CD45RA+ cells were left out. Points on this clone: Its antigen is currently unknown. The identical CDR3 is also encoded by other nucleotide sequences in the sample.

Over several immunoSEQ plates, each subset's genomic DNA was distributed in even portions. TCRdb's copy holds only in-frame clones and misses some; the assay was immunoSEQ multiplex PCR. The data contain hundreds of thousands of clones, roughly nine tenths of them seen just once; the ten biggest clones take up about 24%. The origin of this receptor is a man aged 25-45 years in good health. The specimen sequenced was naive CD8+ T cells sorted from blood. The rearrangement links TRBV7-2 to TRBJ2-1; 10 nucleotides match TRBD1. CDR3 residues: CASSLGQGTYNEQFF. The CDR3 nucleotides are TGTGCCAGCAGCTTGGGACAGGGGACCTACAATGAGCAGTTCTTC.